Listed here are 10 T cell receptor beta chains from one sample, sequenced in a study of beta chain features in type 1 diabetes. These TCRs are of unknown antigen specificity. Points from the study as a whole: There was a moderate but significant shortening of TCRB CDR3s in all four CD4+ subsets of Type 1 diabetes patients.

The investigators reverse transcribed all of the isolated RNA, so they sequenced expressed TCRB transcripts. The protocol was immunoSEQ multiplex PCR, while the TCRdb copy is restricted to in-frame clones and leaves out a portion. The profile shows some 350,000 clones, over 8.5% of them singletons. The sequenced sample consisted of central memory CD4+ T cells from blood. The receptors shown here come from a man between 25 and 39 years old with type 1 diabetes.

The chain uses TRBV4-1 and TRBJ1-3; weak D call: TRBD1 (5 bases). Looked up from germline, CDR1 is MGHRA and CDR2 is YSYEKL. The germline V and J ends were trimmed by 4 bases and 0 bases, with 13 bases remaining between them. This CDR3 is 16 amino acids long. The CDR3 protein is CASSLGPTTSGNTIYF. The CDR3 DNA sequence: TGCGCCAGCAGCCTGGGACCCACCACCTCTGGAAACACCATATATTTT.

This clone was observed a few times. This rearrangement joins TRBV5-1 to TRBJ1-2, with TRBD1 matching 9 bases. This CDR3 spans 14 amino acids. Germline trimming cut 3 bases from V and 6 bases from J; bases unmatched to any gene: 6. CDR1 and CDR2 from the germline V gene are SGHRS and YFSETQ. CDR3 nucleotides: TGCGCCAGCAGCTGGGACGGGACAGGGAATGGCTACACCTTC. Translated: CASSWDGTGNGYTF.

At least ten counts were recorded for this clone. V is TRBV28 and J is TRBJ2-2; D unresolved. CDR1 and CDR2 (germline): MDHEN, SYDVKM. V shed 11 bases and J shed 2 bases, with 12 bases lying between them. The CDR3 totals 13 residues. Here the CDR3 reads CAVPSYNTGELFF. Here the CDR3 DNA reads TGTGCCGTTCCGAGTTACAACACCGGGGAGCTGTTTTTT.

The rearrangement joins TRBV7-2 to TRBJ2-1, with D maybe TRBD1 (6 bases). Germline values: CDR1 SGHTA, CDR2 FQGNSA. Trimming removed 1 base at V and 9 bases at J, with 16 bases between. The CDR3 extends over 15 amino acids. CDR3: CASSLVGAAGSEQFF. The CDR3 bases are TGTGCCAGCAGCTTAGTGGGGGCTGCGGGCAGTGAGCAGTTCTTC.

This clone was seen a few times. The rearrangement joins TRBV7-8 to TRBJ2-5; TRBD1 might be the D (5 bases). Germline V gives CDR1 SGHVS, CDR2 FQNEAQ. This CDR3 comprises 15 residues. The V gene lost 5 bases and the J gene lost 3 bases, with 16 bases spanning the gap. The CDR3 loop is CASSQGRRNEETQYF. CDR3 DNA sequence: TGTGCCAGCAGCCAGGGAAGACGTAACGAAGAGACCCAGTACTTC.

The chain employs TRBV29-1 and TRBJ1-5; 9 bases match TRBD1. Looked up from germline, CDR1 is SQVTM and CDR2 is ANQGSEA. V was clipped by 5 bases and J by 7 bases; unmatched bases: 6. The length of the CDR3 is 13 residues. CDR3 in DNA: TGCAGCGTTATGACAGGGGGAGGACAGCCCCAGCATTTT. Translation: CSVMTGGGQPQHF.

This clone turned up a few times. V and J are TRBV7-2 and TRBJ2-3; 12 bases are a match to TRBD2. This CDR3 has 15 amino acids. Germline V CDR1 and CDR2: SGHTA, FQGNSA. J was trimmed by 2 bases and V by 7 bases; bases with no gene match: 4. The CDR3 sequence: CASTGLAGNTDTQYF. In DNA form, the CDR3 reads TGTGCCAGCACAGGACTAGCGGGGAACACAGATACGCAGTATTTT.

This clone was counted a few times. The chain recombines TRBV5-1 with TRBJ2-7; D may be TRBD1 or TRBD2 (5 bases each). The V gene's germline CDR1 is SGHRS and CDR2 YFSETQ. CDR3 length: 13 amino acids. V gave up 6 bases and J gave up 1 base, with 11 bases separating them. The CDR3 sequence: CASTRDGSYEQYF. In DNA, the CDR3 is TGCGCCAGCACCAGGGACGGATCCTACGAGCAGTACTTC.

Only a few counts were recorded for this clone. This chain uses TRBV27 with TRBJ2-2; 12 bases are shared with TRBD2. The CDR3 consists of 15 residues. The V gene end was trimmed by 5 bases and the J gene end by 7 bases; junction bases not matched to a gene: 5. The germline gives CDR1 MNHEY, CDR2 SMNVEV (reference sequence). The CDR3 nucleotides are TGTGCCAGCAGTCGACTAGCGGGAGCTAACGGGGAGCTGTTTTTT. It translates to CASSRLAGANGELFF.

The chain combines TRBV27 with TRBJ1-1; D ambiguous. With 5 bases removed from V and 5 bases from J, the gap between germline ends came to 21 bases. The V gene's germline CDR1 is MNHEY and CDR2 SMNVEV (reference sequence). The CDR3 runs 16 residues. The CDR3 loop is CASSRGPGLRVTEAFF. The CDR3 DNA sequence: TGTGCCAGCAGTCGAGGCCCAGGTCTACGCGTGACTGAAGCTTTCTTT.